This T cell receptor beta chain is from a study of tumor-infiltrating lymphocytes in primary liver carcinoma. Unsorted bulk tissue (roughly 17-34 mg) underwent RNA and DNA co-extraction. The CDR3 contains 14 residues. The germline V gene encodes CDR1 SGHAT and CDR2 FQNNGV. TCR beta cDNA was prepared out of about 510 ng total RNA by means of a constant-region primer. Libraries for TCR beta were built through three nested multiplex PCR rounds, which together made up a slightly modified ARM-PCR procedure. The opening two PCR rounds, about 10 cycles each, paired TRBV1-TRBV30 forward primers with a C-beta reverse primer. TCRdb called the multiplex PCR reads again in MiXCR, with one record for every CDR3 protein. Found here are approximately 190,000 distinct CDR3 sequences, 85% of them singletons; the top ten hold about a sixth.

V and J are TRBV11-2 and TRBJ2-2; 7 bases line up with TRBD2. This receptor was obtained from a man aged 40-49 years with primary liver carcinoma and hepatitis B virus infection. Sequencing used tumor tissue from primary liver carcinoma. In DNA form, the CDR3 reads TGTACTAGCGCGGGTCACCTGAACACCGGGGAGCTGTTTTTT. It yields the protein CTSAGHLNTGELFF.